This T cell receptor (beta chain) emerged from a study of graft-versus-host responses after intestinal transplantation. To note about this clone: Its antigen remains unknown.

Assay: immunoSEQ multiplex PCR; the TCRdb copy retains only in-frame clones and omits some. The table records over 80,000 clones, around 91% of them present only once. Trimming at V came to 1 base and at J to 6 bases, leaving 2 bases not matched to a gene. The CDR3 has 14 amino acids. Looked up from germline, CDR1 is MGHRA and CDR2 is YSYEKL. This specimen was unstimulated CD4+ T cells sorted from spleen or lymph node cells, taken before transplant. The receptor was derived from a human donor who was the organ donor for an intestinal transplant. The chain recombines TRBV4-1 with TRBJ2-4; 8 nucleotides align to TRBD2. CDR3: CASSQVGGANIQYF. CDR3 bases: TGCGCCAGCAGCCAAGTCGGGGGGGCAAACATTCAGTACTTC.